These 20 T cell receptor beta chains share one sample of origin, sequenced in a study of metastatic and nonmetastatic thyroid tumors (dated by TCRdb to 2018 to 2021). No patient had received any treatment before thyroid surgery. Library construction relied on PCR. Sequencing took place on an Illumina HiSeq 4000. TCRdb applied fastp at Q25 and MiXCR to the public reads, then kept only in-frame beta chains. This sample lists 8,000 to 10,000 clones; 20% to 25% were detected once. 17% of the sample goes to the ten largest clones. Material: adjacent normal tissue. The origin of the receptors is a female donor with papillary thyroid cancer or a benign thyroid nodule (not recorded which). Some clones in this sample may be carry-over from other donors' samples.

V usage is TRBV11-2 and J usage is TRBJ1-2; the D gene is possibly TRBD1 (6 bases). Germline V gene sequence: CDR1 SGHAT, CDR2 FQNNGV. The CDR3 has 15 residues. V lost 0 bases and J lost 0, with 8 bases in between. Here the CDR3 DNA reads TGTGCCAGCAGCTTAGATGGGACACCTAACTATGGCTACACCTTC. Protein: CASSLDGTPNYGYTF.

This clone was counted at least ten times. The V gene is TRBV14, the J gene TRBJ2-2, with D possibly being TRBD1 or TRBD2 (5 bases each). The CDR3 length is 16 residues. Trimming removed 3 bases at V and 6 bases at J, with 17 bases between. Germline values: CDR1 SGHDN, CDR2 FVKESK. For the CDR3, the DNA is TGTGCCAGCAGCCAGGCCGGGACGGGCTTTTCCGGGGAGCTGTTTTTT. As protein: CASSQAGTGFSGELFF.

This clone is deemed medium-sized. The chain links TRBV6-1 to TRBJ1-6; possible D gene TRBD1, 5 bases. The germline V gene encodes CDR1 MNHNS and CDR2 SASEGT. This CDR3 has 17 amino acids. The germline V and J ends were trimmed by 5 bases and 2 bases, with 16 bases remaining between them. The CDR3 nucleotides read TGTGCCAGCAGTTTCGGACGCCCGGGACCCTATAATTCACCCCTCCACTTT. It codes for CASSFGRPGPYNSPLHF.

This clone was seen a handful of times. The junction shows a germline mismatch at one end, possibly a read error. The rearrangement uses TRBV10-3 and TRBJ2-5; perhaps TRBD2 as D (5 bases). Germline CDR1 and CDR2: ENHRY and SYGVKD. The CDR3 spans 15 residues. The CDR3 protein is CAIRETGPLGETEYF. Here the CDR3 DNA reads TGTGCCATCAGGGAAACGGGCCCTTTGGGAGAGACCGAGTACTTC.

At least ten counts were recorded for this clone. The V gene is TRBV18, the J gene TRBJ2-7, with D possibly being TRBD1 or TRBD2 (5 bases each). This CDR3 is built from 15 residues. CDR1 is KGHSH and CDR2 is LQKENI in the germline V gene. V was trimmed by 4 bases and J by 2 bases, leaving 15 bases between them. The CDR3 spells CASSQGPPPTYEQYF. The CDR3 DNA reads as TGTGCCAGCTCACAGGGACCACCACCAACCTACGAGCAGTACTTC. The full variable domain, its missing parts supplied by reference TRBV18 and TRBJ2-7, is NAGVMQNPRHLVRRRGQEARLRCSPMKGHSHVYWYRQLPEEGLKFMVYLQKENIIDESGMPKERFSAEFPKEGPSILRIQQVVRGDSAAYFCASSQGPPPTYEQYFGPGTRLTVT.

This clone was detected ten times or more. The chain carries TRBV5-6 and TRBJ2-1; weak D call: TRBD2 (6 bases). CDR1 is SGHDT, CDR2 YYEEEE, per germline. The V end lost 1 base, the J end lost 3 bases, and 8 bases lay between the germline ends. The CDR3 consists of 14 residues. The CDR3 here is CASSLYSGYNEQFF. The CDR3 bases are TGTGCCAGCAGCTTGTATAGCGGCTACAATGAGCAGTTCTTC.

A note on this clone: Relative to the germline gene, one junction end is altered; a read error may explain this. The J gene is TRBJ2-7, the V gene TRBV25-1, with 9 bases aligning to TRBD1. The CDR3 runs 14 residues. The V gene's germline CDR1 is MGHDK and CDR2 SYGVNS. Here the CDR3 DNA reads TGTGCCAGCATTGCCGAACAGGGGGCAAACGAGCAGCACTTC. Translating gives CASIAEQGANEQHF.

The sample holds many counts of this clone. The chain has TRBV5-1 and TRBJ2-2; perhaps D is TRBD1 or TRBD2 (5 bases each). Trimming removed 4 bases at V and 4 bases at J, with 8 bases between. CDR3 length: 13 residues. In germline, CDR1 is SGHRS, CDR2 YFSETQ. CDR3 DNA sequence: TGCGCCAGCAGCGAGGGGTTCACCGGGGAGCTGTTTTTT. This codes for CASSEGFTGELFF.

The chain combines TRBV20-1 with TRBJ2-7; D uncertain. V was shortened by 5 bases and J by 0 bases, with 20 bases between the two germline ends. CDR3 length equals 16 residues. Germline V gene data show CDR1 as DFQATT and CDR2 as SNEGSKA (reference sequence). The CDR3 loop reads CSARPRMDSYSYEQYF. The DNA for the CDR3 is TGCAGTGCTCGCCCCCGTATGGATTCGTACTCCTACGAGCAGTACTTC.

This clone has ten or more counts. The chain has TRBV7-8 and TRBJ2-7; 8 nucleotides match TRBD1. Per germline, CDR1 SGHVS and CDR2 FQNEAQ. With 5 bases clipped from V and 2 bases from J, the junction kept 2 bases outside the gene matches. CDR3 length: 13 residues. CDR3 bases: TGTGCCAGCAGCCTGGACAGGGCCTACGAGCAGTACTTC. This gives the protein CASSLDRAYEQYF.

This chain uses TRBV20-1 with TRBJ2-3; D is perhaps TRBD2 (5 bases). Germline CDR1 and CDR2: DFQATT and SNEGSKA (reference sequence). Deletions cut 1 base from V and 11 bases from J, with 16 bases between. This CDR3 has 13 amino acids. The CDR3 loop reads CSARGSGNPQQYF. The CDR3 coding sequence is TGCAGTGCTAGAGGTTCCGGGAATCCGCAGCAGTATTTT.

This clone is a singleton in its sample. This chain links TRBV5-1 with TRBJ2-1; D uncertain. V was clipped by 6 bases and J by 1 base, with 14 bases between them. The CDR3 spans 15 residues. Germline V gene sequence: CDR1 SGHRS, CDR2 YFSETQ. CDR3 region: CASKNLWASYNEQFF. CDR3 sequence (DNA): TGCGCCAGCAAAAATTTGTGGGCTTCCTACAATGAGCAGTTCTTC.

The chain is built from TRBV5-4 and TRBJ1-2; possible D gene TRBD1, 5 bases. V was shortened by 0 bases and J by 7 bases, with 13 bases between the two germline ends. CDR1 is SGHNT and CDR2 is YYREEE in the germline V gene (reference sequence). CDR3 length: 14 amino acids. The CDR3 coding sequence is TGTGCCAGCAGCTTGGCCGCCAGGGTGGGTGGCTACACCTTC. Translating gives CASSLAARVGGYTF.

This clone was seen ten or more times. The rearrangement joins TRBV20-1 to TRBJ2-3; tentative D call: TRBD2 (7 bases). The V gene lost 4 bases and the J gene lost 4 bases, with 12 bases spanning the gap. CDR3 size: 13 residues. Germline lookup yields CDR1 DFQATT and CDR2 SNEGSKA (reference sequence). This CDR3 is CSAKGGKADTQYF. CDR3 sequence (DNA): TGCAGTGCTAAGGGGGGGAAGGCAGATACGCAGTATTTT.

This clone has at least ten counts. The rearrangement joins TRBV5-4 to TRBJ2-6; 8 nucleotides agree with TRBD1. Trimming cost V 10 bases and J 1 base; bases outside gene matches: 7. Germline CDR1 is SGHNT and CDR2 is YYREEE (reference sequence). CDR3 length: 15 amino acids. The CDR3 DNA reads as TGTGCCTATTCCAGGGGGCCTTCTGGGGCCAACGTCCTGACTTTC. It translates to CAYSRGPSGANVLTF.

V and J are TRBV7-6 and TRBJ2-3, with 14 bases aligning to TRBD2. The V and J ends lost 5 bases and 5 bases, in that order; junction bases with no gene match: 6. This CDR3 comprises 16 residues. The germline CDR1 and CDR2 sequences are SGHVS and FNYEAQ. This chain's CDR3 is CASSHGTSGSIDTQYF. CDR3 nucleotide sequence: TGTGCCAGCAGCCACGGGACTAGCGGGAGTATAGATACGCAGTATTTT.

This clone is judged medium-sized. The chain recombines TRBV28 with TRBJ2-7, with TRBD2 matching 7 bases. Trimming took 4 bases from V and 0 from J; bases not matched to a gene: 9. The CDR3 spans 16 residues. Germline values: CDR1 MDHEN, CDR2 SYDVKM. In nucleotides, the CDR3 is TGTGCCAGCAGTTCCGATGGGTGGGAGGGCTCCTACGAGCAGTACTTC. It is translated as CASSSDGWEGSYEQYF.

In its sample, this clone ranks as medium-sized. The rearrangement uses TRBV6-5 and TRBJ1-1; D is ambiguous. The CDR3 length is 14 residues. Trimming removed 1 base from V and 3 bases from J, with 9 bases in between. From germline, CDR1 is MNHEY and CDR2 SVGAGI. The CDR3 DNA follows: TGTGCCAGCAGTTACTATTCCGGTGACACTGAAGCTTTCTTT. Amino acid sequence: CASSYYSGDTEAFF.

This clone is judged medium-sized. The CDR3 loop is CASTLKGSYEQYF. The CDR3 DNA reads TGTGCCAGCACCCTGAAGGGCTCCTACGAGCAGTACTTC. V gene TRBV28 combines with J gene TRBJ2-7, with no clear D. V was shortened by 7 bases and J by 0 bases, with 10 bases between the two germline ends. The CDR3 totals 13 residues. Germline V gives CDR1 MDHEN, CDR2 SYDVKM. The variable domain in full, completed from reference TRBV28 and TRBJ2-7, reads DVKVTQSSRYLVKRTGEKVFLECVQDMDHENMFWYRQDPGLGLRLIYFSYDVKMKEKGDIPEGYSVSREKKERFSLILESASTNQTSMYLCASTLKGSYEQYFGPGTRLTVT.

The chain is built from TRBV30 and TRBJ1-1, with no clear D. The CDR3 is made up of 11 amino acids. V lost 2 bases to trimming and J lost 4 bases, with 5 bases between them. CDR1 GTSNPN and CDR2 SVGIG come from the germline V gene (reference sequence). The CDR3, as DNA: TGTGCCTGGAGTTCACCCACTGAAGCTTTCTTT. Encoded protein: CAWSSPTEAFF.